The rows below give T cell receptor beta chains drawn from one sample of a study of response to subunit inactivated influenza vaccine. TCRdb re-analysed the RT-PCR reads in MiXCR, keeping a single row per CDR3 protein. The sample has 450,000 to 550,000 distinct CDR3 sequences, roughly 27% seen once. The specimen was CD4+ T cells sorted from PBMCs, collected more than 4 days after vaccination. These receptors were collected from a man aged 45-65 years who received an inactivated influenza vaccine. Both conserved end residues are part of each CDR3. The D gene is left open where the match is weak. Clone size is not always given. Where it is, it says once, few, many or a class for expanded clones.

clone_size j_call d_call v_call cdr3_nt cdr3_aa
few TRBJ2-7 . TRBV11-2 TGTGCCAGCAGCTTAGTTCCGGTATCCTACGAGCAGTACTTC CASSLVPVSYEQYF
once TRBJ2-2 . TRBV6-1 TGTGCCAGCAGTGAAGAAGTCGGGGAGCTGTTTTTT CASSEEVGELFF
few TRBJ2-5 TRBD2 TRBV29-1 TGCAGCGTTGCCGGTTCTAGCGGGGTGCAAGAGACCCAGTACTTC CSVAGSSGVQETQYF
many TRBJ2-3 TRBD2 TRBV12-3/TRBV12-4 TGTGCCAGCAGTTTCGGGGGGAACACAGATACGCAGTATTTT CASSFGGNTDTQYF
. TRBJ2-5 . TRBV7-8 TGTGCCAGCAGCCGAGGGGTGTCAGAGACCCAGTACTTC CASSRGVSETQYF
few TRBJ2-7 . TRBV12-3/TRBV12-4 TGTGCCAGCAGTTTAGGACCCAGGGAGTCGTACGAGCAGTACTTC CASSLGPRESYEQYF
. TRBJ2-1 TRBD1 TRBV5-4 TGTGCCAGCAGCCGAGACAGGGCGGATGTGGATGAGCAGTTCTTC CASSRDRADVDEQFF
. TRBJ2-7 . TRBV5-1 TGCGCCAGCAGCTCGCTCAGACCCTCCTACGAGCAGTACTTC CASSSLRPSYEQYF
many TRBJ2-1 TRBD2 TRBV5-1 TGCGCCAGCAGCTTGGATGCGGGAGTTGGCAATGAGCAGTTCTTC CASSLDAGVGNEQFF
. TRBJ1-1 TRBD1 TRBV27 TGTGCCAGCAGTCCAATCCCAGGGGGATCATATGACACTGAAGCTTTCTTT CASSPIPGGSYDTEAFF
few TRBJ2-1 . TRBV5-1 TGCGCCAGCAGAGCGACTCGTTACAATGAGCAGTTCTTC CASRATRYNEQFF
few TRBJ1-2 . TRBV5-1 TGCGCCAGCAGCCGACGGGGATCAAATCTCAACTATGGCTACACCTTC CASSRRGSNLNYGYTF
. TRBJ1-4 . TRBV20-1 TGCAGTGCTAGAGGGGTTAGGGCCGGAGAAAAACTGTTTTTT CSARGVRAGEKLFF
. TRBJ2-1 TRBD2 TRBV6-2/TRBV6-3 TGTGCCAGCAGTCGTACTGCCGGGACTAGCGGGAATGAGCAGTTCTTC CASSRTAGTSGNEQFF
. TRBJ1-5 . TRBV15 TGTGCCACCAGCAGGCCAGGCAATCAGCCCCAGCATTTT CATSRPGNQPQHF
few TRBJ2-3 . TRBV29-1 TGCAGCGTTACTGGGGCCAGTTTAGGAACAGATACGCAGTATTTT CSVTGASLGTDTQYF
. TRBJ1-1 . TRBV6-2/TRBV6-3 TGTGCCAGCAGTCCCCGGGCCGAGAACACTGAAGCTTTCTTT CASSPRAENTEAFF
few TRBJ2-1 TRBD2 TRBV5-1 TGCGCCAGCAGCTTGGTTTTAGCGGGAGGAGGATCCTACAATGAGCAGTTCTTC CASSLVLAGGGSYNEQFF
. TRBJ2-2 TRBD2 TRBV7-3 TGTGCCAGCAGCCGTTCTAGCGGGGTTACCGGGGAGCTGTTTTTT CASSRSSGVTGELFF
few TRBJ2-2 . TRBV9 TGTGCCAGCAGCGTAGCCCCAGGGGACGCGAACACCGGGGAGCTGTTTTTT CASSVAPGDANTGELFF
. TRBJ2-5 . TRBV9 TGTGCCAGCAGCGCCGAGGGACACTACGTCCAAGGGACCCAGTACTTC CASSAEGHYVQGTQYF
few TRBJ1-1 . TRBV7-2 TGTGCCAGCAGCTTATCGTCAGGGATGAACACTGAAGCTTTCTTT CASSLSSGMNTEAFF
once TRBJ2-7 TRBD1 TRBV20-1 TGCAGTGCCGCTAGACAGAGCCGGCCGGGACAGGGGGCTAACGAGCAGTACTTC CSAARQSRPGQGANEQYF
few TRBJ2-7 TRBD2 TRBV20-1 TGCAGTGCCCTGAATAGCGGGAGTTACTACGAGCAGTACTTC CSALNSGSYYEQYF
. TRBJ2-7 . TRBV7-2 TGTGCCAGCAGCTTAGTACTAGTATCCTACGAGCAGTACTTC CASSLVLVSYEQYF
few TRBJ2-7 TRBD1 TRBV6-1 TGTGCCAGCAGTGTAGGCGGGACAGGGGCCTCCTACGAGCAGTACTTC CASSVGGTGASYEQYF
. TRBJ1-2 . TRBV7-8 TGTGCCAGCAGCCCGCTTTCAGTGTTTAACTATGGCTACACCTTC CASSPLSVFNYGYTF